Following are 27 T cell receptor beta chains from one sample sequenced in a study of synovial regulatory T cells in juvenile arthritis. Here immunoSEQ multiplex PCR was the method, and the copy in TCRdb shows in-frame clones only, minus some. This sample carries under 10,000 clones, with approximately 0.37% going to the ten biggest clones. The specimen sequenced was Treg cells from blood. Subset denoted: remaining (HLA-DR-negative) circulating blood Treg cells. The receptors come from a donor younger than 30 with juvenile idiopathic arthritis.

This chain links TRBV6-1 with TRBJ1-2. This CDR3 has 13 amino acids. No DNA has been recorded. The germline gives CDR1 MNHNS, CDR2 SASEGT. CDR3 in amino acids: CASRRVSNYGYTF.

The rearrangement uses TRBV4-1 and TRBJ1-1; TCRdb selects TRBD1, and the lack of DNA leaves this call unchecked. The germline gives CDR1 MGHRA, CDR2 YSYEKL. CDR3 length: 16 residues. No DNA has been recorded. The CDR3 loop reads CASSQGTVPPNTEAFF.

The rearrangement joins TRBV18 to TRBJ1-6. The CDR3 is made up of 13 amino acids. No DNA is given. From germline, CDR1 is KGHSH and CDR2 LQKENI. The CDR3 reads CASSPTTNSPLHF.

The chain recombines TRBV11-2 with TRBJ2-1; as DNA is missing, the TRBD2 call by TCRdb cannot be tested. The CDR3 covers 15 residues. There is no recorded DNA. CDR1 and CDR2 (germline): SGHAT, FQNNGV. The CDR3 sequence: CASSSLAASYNEQFF.

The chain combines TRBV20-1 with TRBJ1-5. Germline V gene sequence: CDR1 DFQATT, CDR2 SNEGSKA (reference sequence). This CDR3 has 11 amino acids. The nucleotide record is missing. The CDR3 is CSAGGTSPQHF.

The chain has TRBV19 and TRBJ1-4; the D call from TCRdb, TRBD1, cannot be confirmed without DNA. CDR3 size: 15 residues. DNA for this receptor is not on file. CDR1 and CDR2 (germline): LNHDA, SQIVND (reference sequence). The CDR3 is CASSVQAATNEKLFF. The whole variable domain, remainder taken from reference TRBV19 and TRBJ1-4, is DGGITQSPKYLFRKEGQNVTLSCEQNLNHDAMYWYRQDPGQGLRLIYYSQIVNDFQKGDIAEGYSVSREKKESFPLTVTSAQKNPTAFYLCASSVQAATNEKLFFGSGTQLSVL.

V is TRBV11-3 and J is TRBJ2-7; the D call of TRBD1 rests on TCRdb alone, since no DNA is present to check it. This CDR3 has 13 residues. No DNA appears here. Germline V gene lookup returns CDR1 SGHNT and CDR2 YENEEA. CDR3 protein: CASSLRQGYEQYF.

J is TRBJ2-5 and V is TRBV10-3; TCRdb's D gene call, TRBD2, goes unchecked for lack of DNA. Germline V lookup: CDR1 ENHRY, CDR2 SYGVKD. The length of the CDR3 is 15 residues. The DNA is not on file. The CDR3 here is CAISEKGRGGETQYF.

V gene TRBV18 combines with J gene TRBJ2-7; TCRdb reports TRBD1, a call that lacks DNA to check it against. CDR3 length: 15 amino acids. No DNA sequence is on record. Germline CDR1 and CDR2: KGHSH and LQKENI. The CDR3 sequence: CASSPVDKSSYEQYF.

CDR3 region: CASSQRLVAGRGETQYF. The chain employs TRBV4-1 and TRBJ2-5; TCRdb gives TRBD2 as the D gene, but with no DNA this cannot be confirmed. The germline V gene has CDR1 MGHRA and CDR2 YSYEKL. The CDR3 sequence is 17 residues long. DNA was not recorded.

The CDR3 is CASSFRSRGRLQETQYF. The V gene is TRBV5-6, the J gene TRBJ2-5; TCRdb's assignment of TRBD1 cannot be checked, as there is no DNA. The CDR3 spans 17 residues. No coding sequence is recorded. The germline CDR1 and CDR2 sequences are SGHDT and YYEEEE. The entire variable domain, with the rest obtained from reference TRBV5-6 and TRBJ2-5, is as follows: DAGVTQSPTHLIKTRGQQVTLRCSPKSGHDTVSWYQQALGQGPQFIFQYYEEEERQRGNFPDRFSGHQFPNYSSELNVNALLLGDSALYLCASSFRSRGRLQETQYFGPGTRLLVL.

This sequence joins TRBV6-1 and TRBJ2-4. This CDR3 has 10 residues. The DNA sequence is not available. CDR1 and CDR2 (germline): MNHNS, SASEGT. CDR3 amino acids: CASGKGIQYF.

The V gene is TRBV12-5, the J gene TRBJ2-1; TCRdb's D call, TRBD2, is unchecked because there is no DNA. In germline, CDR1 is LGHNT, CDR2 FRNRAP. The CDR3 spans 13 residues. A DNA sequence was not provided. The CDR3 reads CATQLGSANEQFF.

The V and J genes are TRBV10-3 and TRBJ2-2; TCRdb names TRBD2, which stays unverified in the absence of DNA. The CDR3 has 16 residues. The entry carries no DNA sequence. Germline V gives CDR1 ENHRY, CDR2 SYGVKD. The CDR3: CAIRLTIAGDTGELFF.

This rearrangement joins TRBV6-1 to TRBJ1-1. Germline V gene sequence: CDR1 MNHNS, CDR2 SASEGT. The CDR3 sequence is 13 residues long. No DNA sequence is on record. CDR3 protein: CASSEIYGTEAFF.

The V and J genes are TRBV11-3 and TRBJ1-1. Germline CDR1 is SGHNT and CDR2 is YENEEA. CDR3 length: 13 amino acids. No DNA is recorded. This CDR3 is CASSLRIGEKAFF.

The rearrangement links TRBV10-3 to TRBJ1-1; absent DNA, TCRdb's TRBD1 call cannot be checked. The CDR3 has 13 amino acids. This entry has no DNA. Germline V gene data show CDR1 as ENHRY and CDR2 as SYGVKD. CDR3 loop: CAIRKTTNTEAFF.

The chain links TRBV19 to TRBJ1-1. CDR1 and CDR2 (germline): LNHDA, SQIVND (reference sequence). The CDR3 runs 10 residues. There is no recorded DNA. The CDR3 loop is CASSPLKAFF.

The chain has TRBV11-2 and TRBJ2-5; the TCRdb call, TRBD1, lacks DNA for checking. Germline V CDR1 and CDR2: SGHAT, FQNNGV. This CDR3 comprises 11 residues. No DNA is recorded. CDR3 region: CASSPTGAQYF.

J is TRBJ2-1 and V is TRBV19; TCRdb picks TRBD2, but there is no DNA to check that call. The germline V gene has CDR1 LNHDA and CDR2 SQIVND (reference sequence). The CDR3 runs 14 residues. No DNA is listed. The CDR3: CACSSAGGFNEQFF.

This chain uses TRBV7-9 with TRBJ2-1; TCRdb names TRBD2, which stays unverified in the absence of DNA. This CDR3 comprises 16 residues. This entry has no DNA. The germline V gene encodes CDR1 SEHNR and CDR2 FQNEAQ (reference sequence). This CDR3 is CASSFRLSGKFNEQFF.

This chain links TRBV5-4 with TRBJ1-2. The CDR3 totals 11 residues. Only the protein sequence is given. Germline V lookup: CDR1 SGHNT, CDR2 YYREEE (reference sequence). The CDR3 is CASSLRDGYTF.

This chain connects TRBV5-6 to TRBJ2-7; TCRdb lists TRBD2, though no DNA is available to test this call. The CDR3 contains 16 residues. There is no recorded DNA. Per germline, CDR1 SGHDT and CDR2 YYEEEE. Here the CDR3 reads CASSSISSGYWREQYF.

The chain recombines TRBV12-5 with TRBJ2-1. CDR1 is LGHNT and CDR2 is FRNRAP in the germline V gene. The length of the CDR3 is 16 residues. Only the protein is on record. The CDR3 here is CASGLAGPSSYNEQFF.

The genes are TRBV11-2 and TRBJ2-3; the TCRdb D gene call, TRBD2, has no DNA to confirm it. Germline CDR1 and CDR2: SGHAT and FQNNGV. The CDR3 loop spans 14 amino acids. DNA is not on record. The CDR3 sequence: CASVRAGATDTQYF.

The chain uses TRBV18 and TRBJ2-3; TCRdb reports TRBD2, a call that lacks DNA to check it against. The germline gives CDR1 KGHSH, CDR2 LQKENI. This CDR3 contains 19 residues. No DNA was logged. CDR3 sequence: CASSPETTPGRPKTDTQYF.

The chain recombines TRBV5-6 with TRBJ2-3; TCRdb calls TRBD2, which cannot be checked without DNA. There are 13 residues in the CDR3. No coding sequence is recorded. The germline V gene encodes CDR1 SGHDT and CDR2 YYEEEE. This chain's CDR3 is CASSFNIFSAQYF.